These T cell receptor beta chains were read from a single sample in a study of post-analysis software for immune sequencing data. From the PCR reads, TCRdb called clonotypes with MiXCR, one entry per CDR3 protein. The sample lists about 380,000 distinct CDR3 sequences; less than 40% were seen once. What was sequenced was blood. The receptors derive from a girl aged 10 to 17 with multiple sclerosis. CDR3s include the opening cysteine and the closing phenylalanine or tryptophan. Fields, in order: clone size, D gene, J gene, V gene, CDR3 DNA, CDR3 protein. A D gene is named only where the DNA matches it firmly. Not all rows give a size; the values are once, few, many and, for expanded clones, a class.

>once|NA|TRBJ2-3|TRBV12-3/TRBV12-4
TGTGCCTGCAGTTCCGGGACCAACACAGATACGCAGTATTTT
CACSSGTNTDTQYF
>few|NA|TRBJ2-1|TRBV4-1
TGCGCCAGCAGCCAAGATAGGAACATTAATGAGCAGTTCTTC
CASSQDRNINEQFF
>NA|NA|TRBJ2-7|TRBV12-3/TRBV12-4
TGTGCCAGCAGCGCTACAGGGTTCCACGAGCAGTACTTC
CASSATGFHEQYF
>NA|TRBD2|TRBJ2-1|TRBV12-3/TRBV12-4
TGTGCCAGCAGTTTACGGCCTAGCGGGCAGTTCTTC
CASSLRPSGQFF
>few|NA|TRBJ2-1|TRBV6-6
TGTGCCAGCAGTTACTCCTGGAGAGACAATGAGCAGTTCTTC
CASSYSWRDNEQFF
>NA|NA|TRBJ2-7|TRBV7-8
TGTGCCAGCAGCTTAGGGCCCGATTACGAGCAGTACTTC
CASSLGPDYEQYF
>NA|NA|TRBJ1-2|TRBV12-3/TRBV12-4
TGTGCCAGCAGTTTTTCAGGGGCCGGCTACACCTTC
CASSFSGAGYTF
>NA|NA|TRBJ1-2|TRBV12-3/TRBV12-4
TGTGCCAGCAGCCTCGGGACGGAGAACTATGGCTACACCTTC
CASSLGTENYGYTF
>once|NA|TRBJ2-3|TRBV5-1
TGCGCCAGCAGCTTGGACGGACAGCCCACAGATACGCAGTATTTT
CASSLDGQPTDTQYF
>NA|TRBD2|TRBJ2-1|TRBV5-6
TGTGCCAGCAGCCGGACTAGCGGGAGTCGCTCCTACAATGAGCAGTTCTTC
CASSRTSGSRSYNEQFF
>few|TRBD2|TRBJ2-1|TRBV4-2
TGTGCCAGCAGCCAACCCCCTGGCCTAGCGGGGGGTATCTACAATGAGCAGTTCTTC
CASSQPPGLAGGIYNEQFF
>few|NA|TRBJ2-1|TRBV12-3/TRBV12-4
TGTGCCAGCCGTCCGGGGGAAATGGGCAATGAGCAGTTCTTC
CASRPGEMGNEQFF
>once|NA|TRBJ2-5|TRBV20-1
TGCAGTGCTAGAGGTCAGGGGAAAGAGACCCAGTACTTC
CSARGQGKETQYF
>NA|TRBD2|TRBJ2-5|TRBV7-2
TGTGCCAGCAGCCGTAGCGGGGGCTCGTACCAAGAGACCCAGTACTTC
CASSRSGGSYQETQYF
>few|NA|TRBJ2-3|TRBV7-2
TGTGCCAGCAGCTCTTACGTCACAGATACGCAGTATTTT
CASSSYVTDTQYF
>NA|NA|TRBJ1-1|TRBV6-2/TRBV6-3
TGTGCCAGCGGGGAGCTTTCTATGAACACTGAAGCTTTCTTT
CASGELSMNTEAFF
>NA|NA|TRBJ1-1|TRBV28
TGTGCCAGCAGCATCGGGGGGAACACTGAAGCTTTCTTT
CASSIGGNTEAFF
>NA|TRBD2|TRBJ2-2|TRBV7-2
TGTGCCAGCAGCTCTACCGGGACTAGTGGGGGGGAGCTGTTTTTT
CASSSTGTSGGELFF
>few|NA|TRBJ1-2|TRBV10-3
TGTGCCATCAGTGAGTCGACAGGAGCCTATGGCTACACCTTC
CAISESTGAYGYTF
>NA|TRBD2|TRBJ2-1|TRBV27
TGTGCCAGCAATCCAGCGGGGGGGCCCTCCTACAATGAGCAGTTCTTC
CASNPAGGPSYNEQFF
>NA|NA|TRBJ2-7|TRBV6-1
TGTGCCAGCAGTCCCCTCTCATACAGCTCCTACGAGCAGTACTTC
CASSPLSYSSYEQYF
>NA|NA|TRBJ2-3|TRBV12-3/TRBV12-4
TGTGCCAGCAGTTTATCCCCAGGGGGCACAGATACGCAGTATTTT
CASSLSPGGTDTQYF
>few|NA|TRBJ2-1|TRBV4-1
TGCGCCAGCAGCCAATGGGGCGGGACACGGGGAGTCAATGAGCAGTTCTTC
CASSQWGGTRGVNEQFF
>many|TRBD2|TRBJ2-7|TRBV7-8
TGTGCCAGCAGCTTAGTGGGTCCTAGCGGTACCTACGAGCAGTACTTC
CASSLVGPSGTYEQYF
>NA|NA|TRBJ2-1|TRBV7-3
TGTGCCAGCAGCTTAACATTGGAGCGAACGGATGAGCAGTTCTTC
CASSLTLERTDEQFF
>NA|TRBD1|TRBJ2-1|TRBV5-1
TGCGCCAGCAGCTCCACGAAAGCGACAGGGGGAAGATCCTACAATGAGCAGTTCTTC
CASSSTKATGGRSYNEQFF
>few|NA|TRBJ2-4|TRBV5-5
TGTGCCAGCAGCTGGGCCCCGGGGAAGGGCGATTCAGGGAACATTCAGTACTTC
CASSWAPGKGDSGNIQYF
>NA|TRBD1|TRBJ2-5|TRBV7-2
TGTGCCAGCAGCCTCGACAGGGGACAAGGGACCCAGTACTTC
CASSLDRGQGTQYF
>NA|NA|TRBJ2-3|TRBV9
TGTGCCAGCAGCCCAAGGGAGTATACTAGCACAGATACGCAGTATTTT
CASSPREYTSTDTQYF
>few|NA|TRBJ1-2|TRBV12-3/TRBV12-4
TGTGCCAGCACGACCGCGGGCGGACCAGCTAACTATGGCTACACCTTC
CASTTAGGPANYGYTF
>NA|NA|TRBJ2-5|TRBV5-6
TGTGCCAGCAGCCAACCGCAGGGGGGCCTAGAGACCCAGTACTTC
CASSQPQGGLETQYF
>NA|NA|TRBJ2-7|TRBV29-1
TGCAGCGTTGTGGACAGTTCCTACGAGCAGTACTTC
CSVVDSSYEQYF
>NA|NA|TRBJ1-6|TRBV20-1
TGCAGTGCTATTCAAGGCAGGGGTAATTCACCCCTCCACTTT
CSAIQGRGNSPLHF
>few|NA|TRBJ2-5|TRBV6-5
TGTGCCAGCAGTTACTCGGGCAGCATAGAGACCCAGTACTTC
CASSYSGSIETQYF
>NA|NA|TRBJ2-1|TRBV7-2
TGTGCCAGCAGCTCGACTCTCTTTATTATGACTGGGTTCTTC
CASSSTLFIMTGFF
>NA|TRBD2|TRBJ2-3|TRBV20-1
TGCAGTGCTCACCCGACTAGCGGGGGGGATACGCAGTATTTT
CSAHPTSGGDTQYF
>few|NA|TRBJ2-7|TRBV12-3/TRBV12-4
TGTGCCAGCAGTTTACAGGACGGTTACGAGCAGTACTTC
CASSLQDGYEQYF
>few|NA|TRBJ2-7|TRBV4-3
TGCGCCAGCAGCCAAGGCCTCGCGGACTCGAGCTCCTACGAGCAGTACTTC
CASSQGLADSSSYEQYF
>NA|TRBD1|TRBJ2-1|TRBV7-8
TGTGCCAGCAGCCTCCCCCCGGACAGGCACCCCTACAATGAGCAGTTCTTC
CASSLPPDRHPYNEQFF
>NA|NA|TRBJ1-5|TRBV7-9
TGTGCCAGCAGCGCCGATAGTGACAGCTATAGCAATCAGCCCCAGCATTTT
CASSADSDSYSNQPQHF
>few|NA|TRBJ2-7|TRBV18
TGTGCCAGCTCACGCCCGGGACAAAAGAGCTACGAGCAGTACTTC
CASSRPGQKSYEQYF
>few|TRBD1|TRBJ1-2|TRBV25-1
TGTGCCAGCAGTCCCCGGACAGGGATAAACTATGGCTACACCTTC
CASSPRTGINYGYTF
>NA|NA|TRBJ1-4|TRBV27
TGTGCCAGCAGGCGACTGGGTAGAGAAAAACGGTTTTTT
CASRRLGREKRFF
>NA|NA|TRBJ2-7|TRBV12-3/TRBV12-4
TGTGCCAGCAGTTTTTCAGGGTTTTACGAGCAGTACTTC
CASSFSGFYEQYF
>NA|NA|TRBJ1-1|TRBV6-6
TGTGCCAGCAGTTTCGGGGGAAGTGAAGCTTTCTTT
CASSFGGSEAFF
>NA|NA|TRBJ2-1|TRBV12-3/TRBV12-4
TGTGCCAGCAGTTTGCTGGGTGTAGTCGGCTCCTACAATGAGCAGTTCTTC
CASSLLGVVGSYNEQFF
>NA|TRBD2|TRBJ2-3|TRBV29-1
TGCAGCGTTGTTAGCGGGGGGCCCTCAGATACGCAGTATTTT
CSVVSGGPSDTQYF
>NA|NA|TRBJ1-1|TRBV11-2
TGTGCCAGCAGCTTAGGTAGCCCCCTCAGGGGAGGGCACACTGAAGCTTTCTTT
CASSLGSPLRGGHTEAFF
>NA|NA|TRBJ1-1|TRBV29-1
TGCAGCGCTGAGGGGGGGCTTTGGAAAACTGAAGCTTTCTTT
CSAEGGLWKTEAFF
>few|TRBD1|TRBJ1-2|TRBV3-1
TGTGCCAGCAGCCAACGCCGTGGGACAGTCAAAGGTGGCTACACCTTC
CASSQRRGTVKGGYTF
>once|NA|TRBJ2-1|TRBV20-1
TGCGGTGCTCCGAATGTCATCTACAATGAGCAGTTCTTC
CGAPNVIYNEQFF
>many|TRBD1|TRBJ2-1|TRBV11-2
TGTGCCAGCAGCTCCCACAGGGGTCAAGCCTACAATGAGCAGTTCTTC
CASSSHRGQAYNEQFF